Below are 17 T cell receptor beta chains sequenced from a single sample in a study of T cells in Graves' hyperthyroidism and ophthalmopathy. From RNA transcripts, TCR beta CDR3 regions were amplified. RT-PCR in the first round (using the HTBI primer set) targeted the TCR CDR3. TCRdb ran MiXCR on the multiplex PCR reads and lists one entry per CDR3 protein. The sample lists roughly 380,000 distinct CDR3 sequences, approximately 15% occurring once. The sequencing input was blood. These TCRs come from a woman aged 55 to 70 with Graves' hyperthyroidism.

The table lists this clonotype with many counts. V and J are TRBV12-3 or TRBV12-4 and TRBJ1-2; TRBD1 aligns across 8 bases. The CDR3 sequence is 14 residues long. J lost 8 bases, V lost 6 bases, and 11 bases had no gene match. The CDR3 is CASSSPGTGAGYTF. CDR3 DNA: TGTGCCAGCAGCAGCCCCGGGACAGGAGCGGGCTACACCTTC.

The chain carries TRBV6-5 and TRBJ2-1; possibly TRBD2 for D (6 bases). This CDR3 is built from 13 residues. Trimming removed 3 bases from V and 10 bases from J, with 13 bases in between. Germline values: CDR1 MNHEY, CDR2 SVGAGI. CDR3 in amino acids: CASSYVETSEQFF. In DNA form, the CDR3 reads TGTGCCAGCAGTTATGTTGAAACTAGCGAGCAGTTCTTC.

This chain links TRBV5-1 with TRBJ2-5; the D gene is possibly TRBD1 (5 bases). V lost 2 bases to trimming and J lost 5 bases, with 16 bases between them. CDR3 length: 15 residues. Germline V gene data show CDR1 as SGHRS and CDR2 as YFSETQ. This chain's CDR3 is CASSFGGRVGETQYF. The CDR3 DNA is TGCGCCAGCAGCTTTGGCGGCAGGGTGGGGGAGACCCAGTACTTC.

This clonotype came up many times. This chain's CDR3 is CASSLVGQQNTEAFF. CDR3 bases: TGCGCCAGCAGCTTGGTGGGACAGCAGAACACTGAAGCTTTCTTT. The rearrangement links TRBV5-1 to TRBJ1-1, with 7 bases that match TRBD1. Germline V gene sequence: CDR1 SGHRS, CDR2 YFSETQ. The CDR3 contains 15 residues. V lost 0 bases, J lost 1 base, and 3 bases stayed unmatched.

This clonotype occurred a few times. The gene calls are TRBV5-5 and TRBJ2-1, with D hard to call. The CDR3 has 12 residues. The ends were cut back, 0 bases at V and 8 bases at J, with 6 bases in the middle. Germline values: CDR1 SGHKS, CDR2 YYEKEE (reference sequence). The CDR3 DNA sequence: TGTGCCAGCAGCTTGGAGTCGGATGAGCAGTTCTTC. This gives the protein CASSLESDEQFF.

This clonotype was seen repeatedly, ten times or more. In DNA form, the CDR3 reads TGTGCCAGCAGTTACTCGAGGCAGCAGAGCTCTGGGGCCAACGTCCTGACTTTC. This codes for CASSYSRQQSSGANVLTF. The chain carries TRBV6-2 or TRBV6-3 and TRBJ2-6; D not certain. The length of the CDR3 is 18 residues. V gave up 0 bases and J gave up 0 bases, with 12 bases separating them. Germline assignment: CDR1 MNHEY and CDR2 SVGEGT.

This CDR3 reads CASSGGAEAFF. As DNA, the CDR3 is TGTGCCAGCAGTGGCGGGGCTGAAGCTTTCTTT. This chain links TRBV6-1 with TRBJ1-1; D is unclear. V lost 4 bases and J 6 bases, leaving 6 bases between the germline ends. The CDR3 runs 11 residues. Germline V gives CDR1 MNHNS, CDR2 SASEGT.

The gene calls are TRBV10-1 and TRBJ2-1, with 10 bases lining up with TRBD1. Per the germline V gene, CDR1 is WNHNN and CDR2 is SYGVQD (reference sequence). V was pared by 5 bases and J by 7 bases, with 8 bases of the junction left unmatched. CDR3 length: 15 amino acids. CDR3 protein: CASSPTGQGVNEQFF. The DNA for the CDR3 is TGCGCCAGCAGTCCCACAGGACAGGGGGTTAATGAGCAGTTCTTC.

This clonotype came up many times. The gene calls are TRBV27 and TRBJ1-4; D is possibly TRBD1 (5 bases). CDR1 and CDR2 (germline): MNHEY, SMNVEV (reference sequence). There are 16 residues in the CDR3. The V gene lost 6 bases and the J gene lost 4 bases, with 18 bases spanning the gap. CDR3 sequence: CASRLLGGRLNEKLFF. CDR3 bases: TGTGCCAGCAGACTATTGGGGGGTCGGCTTAATGAAAAACTGTTTTTT.

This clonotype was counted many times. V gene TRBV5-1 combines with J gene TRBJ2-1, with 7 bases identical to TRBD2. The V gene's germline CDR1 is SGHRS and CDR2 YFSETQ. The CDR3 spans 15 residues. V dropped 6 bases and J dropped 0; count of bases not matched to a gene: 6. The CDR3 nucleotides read TGCGCCAGCACCTTAGCGGGTAGCTCCTACAATGAGCAGTTCTTC. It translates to CASTLAGSSYNEQFF.

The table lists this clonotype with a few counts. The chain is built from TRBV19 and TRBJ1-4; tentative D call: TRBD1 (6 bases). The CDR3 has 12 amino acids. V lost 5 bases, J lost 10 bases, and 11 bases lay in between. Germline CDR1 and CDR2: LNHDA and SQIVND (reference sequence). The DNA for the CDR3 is TGTGCCAGTAGTCACAGGACAGCAAAACTGTTTTTT. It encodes CASSHRTAKLFF.

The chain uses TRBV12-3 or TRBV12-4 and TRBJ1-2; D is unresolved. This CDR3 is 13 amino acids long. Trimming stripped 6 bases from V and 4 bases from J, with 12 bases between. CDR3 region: CASSWDFGYGYTF. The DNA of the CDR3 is TGTGCCAGCAGCTGGGATTTTGGCTATGGCTACACCTTC.

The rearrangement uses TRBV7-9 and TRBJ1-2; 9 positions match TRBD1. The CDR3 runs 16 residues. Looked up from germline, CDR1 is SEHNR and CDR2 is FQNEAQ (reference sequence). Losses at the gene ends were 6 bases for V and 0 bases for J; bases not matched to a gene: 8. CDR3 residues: CASRPDRGGTNYGYTF. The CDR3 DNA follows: TGTGCCAGCAGACCAGACAGGGGGGGGACTAACTATGGCTACACCTTC.

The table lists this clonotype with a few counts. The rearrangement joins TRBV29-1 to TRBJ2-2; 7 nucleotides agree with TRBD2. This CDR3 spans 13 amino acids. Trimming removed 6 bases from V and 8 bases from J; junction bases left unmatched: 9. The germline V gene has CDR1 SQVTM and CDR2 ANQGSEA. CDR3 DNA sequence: TGCAGCGTCGGGACTAACAATGGGGGGGAGCTGTTTTTT. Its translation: CSVGTNNGGELFF.

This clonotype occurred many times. Here the CDR3 reads CSARGLAGVGEQYF. The CDR3, as DNA: TGCAGTGCTAGGGGACTAGCGGGAGTAGGGGAGCAGTACTTC. This chain links TRBV20-1 with TRBJ2-7; 14 positions agree with TRBD2. The germline V gene has CDR1 DFQATT and CDR2 SNEGSKA (reference sequence). Trimming at V came to 3 bases and at J to 7 bases, leaving 5 bases not matched to a gene. This CDR3 contains 14 residues.

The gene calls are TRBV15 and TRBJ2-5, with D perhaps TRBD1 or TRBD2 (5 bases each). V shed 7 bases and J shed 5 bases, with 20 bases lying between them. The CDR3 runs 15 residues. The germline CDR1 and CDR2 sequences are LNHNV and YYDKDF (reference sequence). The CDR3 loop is CATKDTGRAEETQYF. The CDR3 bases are TGTGCCACCAAGGATACGGGGCGAGCGGAGGAGACCCAGTACTTC.

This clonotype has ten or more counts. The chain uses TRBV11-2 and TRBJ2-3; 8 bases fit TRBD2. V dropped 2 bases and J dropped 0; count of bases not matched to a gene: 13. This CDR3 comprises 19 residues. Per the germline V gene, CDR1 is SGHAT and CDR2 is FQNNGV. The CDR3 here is CASSLSGGAGWSSTDTQYF. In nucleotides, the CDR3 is TGTGCCAGCAGCTTATCGGGGGGGGCGGGTTGGTCAAGCACAGATACGCAGTATTTT.